A single sample gave rise to the 7 T cell receptor beta chains below, sequenced in a study of blood T cell repertoires in COVID-19. Assay: immunoSEQ multiplex PCR; the TCRdb copy retains only in-frame clones and omits some. The profile shows 85,000 to 100,000 clones, about 86% of them singletons. The sequenced sample was peripheral blood. The receptors shown here come from a woman aged 55-70 years in a cohort sampled during active or convalescent COVID-19.

The chain uses TRBV24-1 and TRBJ1-3; 7 positions match TRBD1. The germline V gene has CDR1 KGHDR and CDR2 SFDVKD. With V trimmed by 4 bases and J by 0 bases, 20 bases remained unmatched. The CDR3 contains 21 residues. In nucleotides, the CDR3 is TGTGCCACCAGTGAGTACACCGGGACAGCCCGGGACCCTCTCTCTGGAAACACCATATATTTT. It translates to CATSEYTGTARDPLSGNTIYF.

The V gene is TRBV12-3 or TRBV12-4, the J gene TRBJ2-7; D might be TRBD1 (7 bases). The CDR3 runs 13 residues. Deletions cut 8 bases from V and 2 bases from J, with 13 bases between. In DNA form, the CDR3 reads TGTGCCAGCGCGGGACAGCTAGCCTACGAGCAGTACTTC. It translates to CASAGQLAYEQYF.

The chain links TRBV18 to TRBJ2-1; D may be TRBD2 (5 bases). V dropped 3 bases and J dropped 0 bases, with 12 bases sitting between them. CDR3 length: 16 residues. The germline V gene has CDR1 KGHSH and CDR2 LQKENI. CDR3 DNA sequence: TGTGCCAGCTCACCTGGCCGGAGGAGCTCCTACAATGAGCAGTTCTTC. Translated, it gives CASSPGRRSSYNEQFF.

This clone has just one count. This sequence joins TRBV6-5 and TRBJ1-5; D gene uncertain. The CDR3 runs to 15 residues. V lost 5 bases and J lost 9, with 20 bases in between. Germline V gene data show CDR1 as MNHEY and CDR2 as SVGAGI. The CDR3 reads CASSQSGPSYSPQHF. CDR3 coding DNA: TGTGCCAGCAGTCAGAGCGGACCGTCTTACTCGCCCCAGCATTTT.

The rearrangement uses TRBV29-1 and TRBJ2-5, with 8 bases lining up with TRBD2. The CDR3 runs to 14 residues. The ends lost 3 bases at V and 5 bases at J; junction bases unmatched: 8. CDR1 SQVTM and CDR2 ANQGSEA come from the germline V gene. CDR3 amino acids: CSVEEREKGETQYF. The DNA for the CDR3 is TGCAGCGTTGAGGAGCGGGAGAAGGGCGAGACCCAGTACTTC.

V and J are TRBV28 and TRBJ2-2; TRBD2 matches at 9 bases. The CDR3 consists of 17 residues. With V trimmed by 3 bases and J by 3 bases, 8 bases remained unmatched. Germline assignment: CDR1 MDHEN and CDR2 SYDVKM. The CDR3 protein is CASSFSAGGGYTGELFF. CDR3 bases: TGTGCCAGCAGTTTTTCGGCGGGAGGGGGTTACACCGGGGAGCTGTTTTTT. Combining the CDR3 with reference TRBV28 and TRBJ2-2 gives the whole variable domain DVKVTQSSRYLVKRTGEKVFLECVQDMDHENMFWYRQDPGLGLRLIYFSYDVKMKEKGDIPEGYSVSREKKERFSLILESASTNQTSMYLCASSFSAGGGYTGELFFGEGSRLTVL.

This clone was observed once. This chain uses TRBV27 with TRBJ2-7; the match to TRBD2 covers 7 bases. This CDR3 spans 11 amino acids. The trim removed 8 bases at V and 7 bases at J, leaving 5 bases unmatched. The germline V gene encodes CDR1 MNHEY and CDR2 SMNVEV (reference sequence). CDR3 in amino acids: CASGRDREQYF. For the CDR3, the DNA is TGTGCCAGCGGGAGGGACCGGGAGCAGTACTTC.